Each of the 7 T cell receptor delta chains below was sequenced from the same sample in a study of γδ T cells in repeated Plasmodium falciparum infection. TCRdb re-analyzed the multiplex PCR reads via CATT. This repertoire shows 55,000 to 70,000 delta-chain clones, around 1.8% found once; its top ten account for 15%. Bulk repertoires came from Vgamma9/Vdelta2+ or Vdelta2-negative gammadelta T cells flow-sorted from PBMC. Sequencing was carried out using gamma-delta T cells from blood. These receptors were taken from a pool of human donors (malaria-infected and uninfected, not separated).

Notes on this clone: For this DNA, TCRdb reports the protein of a much larger clone, which diverges at residue 14, most likely from a read error; the protein presented here is translated directly from the DNA. The chain joins TRDV1 to TRDJ1, with D perhaps matching TRDD3 (8 bases). V was shortened by 0 bases and J by 2 bases, with 34 bases between the two germline ends. CDR1 is TSWWSYY, CDR2 QGS, per germline. The CDR3 runs to 23 residues. The CDR3: CALGELIPSSLLGGTSRTDKLIF. The CDR3 DNA reads TGTGCTCTTGGGGAACTCATTCCTTCCTCGCTACTGGGGGGTACGAGCAGGACCGATAAACTCATCTTT.

The rearrangement joins TRDV1 to TRDJ1, with 10 bases matching TRDD3. TCRdb is silent on the J gene; assignment here came from matching the DNA to germline. Germline V gene lookup returns CDR1 TSWWSYY and CDR2 QGS. The CDR3 spans 19 residues. The trim removed 0 bases at V and 3 bases at J, leaving 13 bases unmatched. Here the CDR3 DNA reads TGTGCTCTTGGGGAACTAGGTCTCTTTACTGGGGGATTCCCCGATAAACTCATCTTT. Translated: CALGELGLFTGGFPDKLIF.

The sample holds many counts of this clone. A far larger clone is only one base removed, so a read error is likely. Other DNA sequences within the sample encode an identical CDR3. The rearrangement uses TRDV1 and TRDJ1; 9 bases line up with TRDD2. The J gene was not available in TCRdb and was assigned here by matching the DNA to germline segments. The CDR3 extends over 17 amino acids. J lost 5 bases, V lost 3 bases, and 13 bases had no gene match. Germline V gives CDR1 TSWWSYY, CDR2 QGS. CDR3 sequence (DNA): TGTGCTCTTGGGGAGACTCCTTCCTACGGGGGATGGGATAAACTCATCTTT. This gives the protein CALGETPSYGGWDKLIF.

Points on this clone: This DNA's translation differs at residue 14 from TCRdb's protein, which comes from a much larger clone; a read error is likely, and the protein shown is translated from the DNA. V gene TRDV1 combines with J gene TRDJ1; the match to TRDD3 covers 10 bases. V dropped 3 bases and J dropped 4; count of bases not matched to a gene: 14. Per the germline V gene, CDR1 is TSWWSYY and CDR2 is QGS. This CDR3 is 18 amino acids long. The CDR3 DNA is TGTGCTCTTGGGGAGCCACTACGTACTGGGGGATCGGGCGATAAACTCATCTTT. Protein sequence: CALGEPLRTGGSGDKLIF.

A V gene of TRDV3 was called, but no J gene was assigned; the tabulated D call, TRDD3, remains unverified against the DNA. The germline CDR1 and CDR2 sequences are TVYSNPD and GDNSRS (reference sequence). This CDR3 is built from 18 residues. The CDR3 nucleotides are TGTGCCTCACCCTCCACTGGGGGATACGCCTACGGGGCGTGCGGACTCATCTTC. This encodes CASPSTGGYAYGACGLIF.

With regard to this clone: TCRdb's listed protein matches a much larger clone and diverges from this DNA's translation at residue 14, likely through a read error; the protein shown comes from the DNA. V and J are TRDV1 and TRDJ1, with 13 bases identical to TRDD3. There are 21 residues in the CDR3. Germline CDR1 TSWWSYY, CDR2 QGS. Germline trimming cut 9 bases from V and 0 bases from J; bases unmatched to any gene: 22. The CDR3 coding sequence is TGTGCTCTGCAGTCGGGGCCTCCGTTTACTGGGGGATACGTGTACACCGATAAACTCATCTTT. Protein: CALQSGPPFTGGYVYTDKLIF.

Comments on this clone: It is likely a read error: a sequence one base away is far more abundant. No DNA is shown, since the ends of the CDR3 on it are uncertain; the CDR3 is the one TCRdb lists. The J gene was not called, though the V gene is TRDV1; the D call TRDD3 from the table was never checked on the DNA. Germline V gene sequence: CDR1 TSWWSYY, CDR2 QGS. Counting both end residues, the CDR3 totals 18 amino acids. The CDR3 protein is CALGETFARGILTDKPIF.